This TCR beta chain was recovered during a study of cytomegalovirus exposure and HLA in healthy donors. PCR primers comprised 60 Vbeta and 13 Jbeta primers. Clones were read by immunoSEQ multiplex PCR, and TCRdb kept only the in-frame ones, dropping some. The sample contains about 190,000 clones, 75% to 80% of which appear only once. A word on this clone: Its cognate antigen is unknown.

Notes on the study in general: It was about 150 TCR beta chains that were listed as cytomegalovirus-associated.

The germline CDR1 and CDR2 sequences are GTSNPN and SVGIG (reference sequence). There are 12 residues in the CDR3. Germline trimming cut 6 bases from V and 2 bases from J; bases unmatched to any gene: 3. The TCR originated in a woman aged 25-40 years in good health and CMV-seropositive. The J gene is TRBJ2-5, the V gene TRBV30, with TRBD2 matching over 7 bases. Specimen: PBMCs. CDR3 in DNA: TGTGCCTGCCGGGAGGTTCAAGAGACCCAGTACTTC. It specifies CACREVQETQYF.